This entry features one TCR beta chain sequence. The source of the sample is a study of T cell changes during pregnancy in multiple sclerosis. Measured with immunoSEQ multiplex PCR; TCRdb has only the in-frame clones, and not every one. This repertoire shows some 76,000 clones, approximately 91% found once; its top ten account for about 0.3%. V was trimmed by 3 bases and J by 13 bases, leaving 12 bases between them. The germline V gene encodes CDR1 SQVTM and CDR2 ANQGSEA. The CDR3 length is 10 residues. The chain combines TRBV29-1 with TRBJ2-5, with D unresolved. The sequence came from a female donor with multiple sclerosis, enrolled in a pregnancy study. The material was CD4+ T cells from peripheral blood mononuclear cells, obtained after pregnancy. Written as DNA, the CDR3 is TGCAGCGTTGATTCCCACAGATTGTACTTC. Its protein product is CSVDSHRLYF.